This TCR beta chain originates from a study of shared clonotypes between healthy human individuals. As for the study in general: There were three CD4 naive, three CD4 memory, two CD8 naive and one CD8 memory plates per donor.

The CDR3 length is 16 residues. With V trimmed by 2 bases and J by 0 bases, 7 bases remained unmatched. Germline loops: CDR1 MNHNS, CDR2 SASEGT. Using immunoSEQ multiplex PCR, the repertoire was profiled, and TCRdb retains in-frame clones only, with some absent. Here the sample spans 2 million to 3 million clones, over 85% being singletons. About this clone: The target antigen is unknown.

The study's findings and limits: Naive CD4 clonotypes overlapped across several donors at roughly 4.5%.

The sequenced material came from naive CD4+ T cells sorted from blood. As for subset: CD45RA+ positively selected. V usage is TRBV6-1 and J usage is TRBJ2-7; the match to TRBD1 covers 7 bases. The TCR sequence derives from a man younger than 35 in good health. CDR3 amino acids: CASSEPGQANSYEQYF. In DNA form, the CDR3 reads TGTGCCAGCAGTGAACCCGGACAGGCGAACTCCTACGAGCAGTACTTC.